The 17 T cell receptor beta chains reported below all come from one sample, sequenced in a study of vaccination and CD4 T cells after COVID-19. The Oncomine TCR Beta short-read assay generated sequence data from the DNA of cultured CD4+ T cells. TCRdb re-called the PCR reads with MiXCR, one entry per CDR3 protein. The sample gives approximately 15,000 distinct CDR3 sequences, about 53% of which show up once; around 4.4% is in the top ten. No antigens are known for them. The treatment was: roughly 10-day PBMC culture with coronavirus spike peptide pools or control peptides (ViraFEST assay). The material was CD4+ T cells from blood, cultured in vitro, obtained before SARS-CoV-2 vaccination. All receptors derive from a human donor who had recovered from COVID-19.

The CDR3 region is CAWSDNTEAFF. The CDR3 nucleotides are TGTGCCTGGAGCGACAACACTGAAGCTTTCTTT. The rearrangement joins TRBV30 to TRBJ1-1; no firm D call. This CDR3 comprises 11 residues. Between the trimmed V and J ends, which lost 3 bases and 2 bases, there was a span of 4 bases. CDR1 GTSNPN and CDR2 SVGIG come from the germline V gene (reference sequence).

V is TRBV24-1 and J is TRBJ2-2; no clear D gene. V lost 5 bases and J 5 bases, leaving 11 bases between the germline ends. The germline gives CDR1 KGHDR, CDR2 SFDVKD. The CDR3 consists of 14 residues. The DNA of the CDR3 is TGTGCCACCAGTGTCCCCACGGGTACCGGGGAGCTGTTTTTT. This encodes CATSVPTGTGELFF.

This clonotype was seen a few times. The chain joins TRBV20-1 to TRBJ1-2; 8 positions match TRBD1. After removal of 1 base from V and 2 bases from J, the junction contained 24 bases not matched to a gene. The CDR3 length is 21 residues. The V gene's germline CDR1 is DFQATT and CDR2 SNEGSKA (reference sequence). The DNA of the CDR3 is TGCAGTGCTAGAGGAAACTTCCAGGTGGGGCCACAGGGGGAGGTCAACTATGGCTACACCTTC. Protein: CSARGNFQVGPQGEVNYGYTF.

A remark on this clonotype: Compared with germline, one end of the junction differs, possibly owing to a read error. J is TRBJ1-2 and V is TRBV28; D gene ambiguous. The CDR3 contains 14 residues. Germline CDR1 is MDHEN and CDR2 is SYDVKM. The DNA of the CDR3 is TGTGCCAGCAGTCCCCCTGGAGAGACCTATGCCTTCTCCTTC. Its protein is CASSPPGETYAFSF.

The J gene is TRBJ1-1, the V gene TRBV5-1; D not certain. Between the trimmed V and J ends, which lost 3 bases and 1 base, there was a span of 13 bases. The CDR3 spans 15 residues. From germline, CDR1 is SGHRS and CDR2 YFSETQ. CDR3 residues: CASSSARTKNTEAFF. The CDR3 DNA sequence: TGCGCCAGCAGCTCCGCCAGGACCAAGAACACTGAAGCTTTCTTT. Supplemented by reference TRBV5-1 and TRBJ1-1, the full variable domain reads KAGVTQTPRYLIKTRGQQVTLSCSPISGHRSVSWYQQTPGQGLQFLFEYFSETQRNKGNFPGRFSGRQFSNSRSEMNVSTLELGDSALYLCASSSARTKNTEAFFGQGTRLTVV.

The chain couples TRBV7-2 to TRBJ2-2; D is unclear. The CDR3 loop spans 15 amino acids. Germline lookup yields CDR1 SGHTA and CDR2 FQGNSA. Trimming shortened V by 3 bases and J by 0 bases, and 8 bases separated the two germline ends. CDR3 DNA sequence: TGTGCCAGCAGCTTCGACGCCACGAACACCGGGGAGCTGTTTTTT. It specifies CASSFDATNTGELFF. Full variable domain (remainder filled in from reference TRBV7-2 and TRBJ2-2): GAGVSQSPSNKVTEKGKDVELRCDPISGHTALYWYRQSLGQGLEFLIYFQGNSAPDKSGLPSDRFSAERTGGSVSTLTIQRTQQEDSAVYLCASSFDATNTGELFFGEGSRLTVL.

The CDR3 nucleotides are TGTGCCAGCAGCCCGATTGGGGGGGCGGGAGAGACCCAGTACTTC. Amino acid sequence: CASSPIGGAGETQYF. The genes are TRBV14 and TRBJ2-5, with a weak D call TRBD2 (7 bases). Trimming took off 4 bases at V and 4 bases at J, with 16 bases between the two ends. CDR3 length equals 15 residues. Germline V gene data show CDR1 as SGHDN and CDR2 as FVKESK.

This clonotype has only a few counts. The chain employs TRBV11-2 and TRBJ1-5; the D is unclear. Germline CDR1 is SGHAT and CDR2 is FQNNGV. There are 15 residues in the CDR3. V shed 1 base and J shed 0 bases, with 7 bases lying between them. The CDR3 nucleotides read TGTGCCAGCAGCTTAGGACCGAATAGCAATCAGCCCCAGCATTTT. Protein: CASSLGPNSNQPQHF. Looking up the rest from reference TRBV11-2 and TRBJ1-5 gives the full variable domain: EAGVAQSPRYKIIEKRQSVAFWCNPISGHATLYWYQQILGQGPKLLIQFQNNGVVDDSQLPKDRFSAERLKGVDSTLKIQPAKLEDSAVYLCASSLGPNSNQPQHFGDGTRLSIL.

The V gene is TRBV6-5, the J gene TRBJ1-1; 8 bases are shared with TRBD1. V shed 0 bases, J shed 7 bases, and the junction held 4 bases outside the gene matches. This CDR3 spans 14 amino acids. Looked up from germline, CDR1 is MNHEY and CDR2 is SVGAGI. The CDR3 DNA follows: TGTGCCAGCAGTTACTCCAGGGGGCGCTATGAAGCTTTCTTT. Its protein is CASSYSRGRYEAFF.

This clonotype has more than one count but fewer than ten. The genes are TRBV6-1 and TRBJ1-1; D is unresolved. This CDR3 has 14 amino acids. Between the trimmed V and J ends, which lost 4 bases and 7 bases, there was a span of 16 bases. The germline V gene encodes CDR1 MNHNS and CDR2 SASEGT. CDR3 in amino acids: CASSATGRSREAFF. The CDR3 region has the DNA TGTGCCAGCAGTGCCACCGGACGGAGCCGTGAAGCTTTCTTT.

The J gene is TRBJ1-1, the V gene TRBV18; a weak D match, TRBD1 (5 bases). Germline V lookup: CDR1 KGHSH, CDR2 LQKENI. The V gene lost 5 bases and the J gene lost 1 base, with 14 bases spanning the gap. The CDR3 runs 15 residues. The CDR3, as DNA: TGTGCCAGCTCAGCCGCCGGACATACGAACACTGAAGCTTTCTTT. This codes for CASSAAGHTNTEAFF.

For the CDR3, the DNA is TGCAGTGCCACAGAAGGAAAGGGGAACACTGAAGCTTTCTTT. This translates into CSATEGKGNTEAFF. The chain joins TRBV20-1 to TRBJ1-1; D not certain. Deletions cut 6 bases from V and 1 base from J, with 15 bases between. The CDR3 sequence is 14 residues long. From germline, CDR1 is DFQATT and CDR2 SNEGSKA (reference sequence).

As DNA, the CDR3 is TGCAGTGCTGTGGACGGGCGAAGCACAGATACGCAGTATTTT. As protein: CSAVDGRSTDTQYF. This chain uses TRBV20-1 with TRBJ2-3; no firm D call. Germline values: CDR1 DFQATT, CDR2 SNEGSKA (reference sequence). V gave up 5 bases and J gave up 0 bases, with 12 bases separating them. This CDR3 has 14 amino acids.

The V and J genes are TRBV5-1 and TRBJ2-7; D remains ambiguous. With 0 bases removed from V and 3 bases from J, the gap between germline ends came to 7 bases. Germline CDR1 is SGHRS and CDR2 is YFSETQ. This CDR3 has 13 residues. CDR3 nucleotide sequence: TGCGCCAGCAGCTTGGAGTGGGGCTACGAGCAGTACTTC. Encoded protein: CASSLEWGYEQYF. The variable domain in full, with the rest retrieved from reference TRBV5-1 and TRBJ2-7, is KAGVTQTPRYLIKTRGQQVTLSCSPISGHRSVSWYQQTPGQGLQFLFEYFSETQRNKGNFPGRFSGRQFSNSRSEMNVSTLELGDSALYLCASSLEWGYEQYFGPGTRLTVT.

This clonotype has only one observation. The gene calls are TRBV27 and TRBJ2-3; the match to TRBD2 covers 14 bases. This CDR3 is 17 amino acids long. Germline assignment: CDR1 MNHEY and CDR2 SMNVEV (reference sequence). V shed 6 bases and J 7 bases; nucleotides not matched to a gene: 12. In DNA, the CDR3 is TGTGCCAGCAGCGCGGGGACTAGCGGGAGAGAGGCCAATACGCAGTATTTT. Its translation: CASSAGTSGREANTQYF.

The J gene is TRBJ2-7, the V gene TRBV12-3 or TRBV12-4; the D is unclear. This CDR3 is built from 12 residues. The V end lost 7 bases, the J end lost 4 bases, and 11 bases lay between the germline ends. CDR3 loop: CASNLNGYEQYF. The CDR3 DNA follows: TGTGCCAGCAATCTGAACGGGTACGAGCAGTACTTC.

Regarding this clonotype: The CDR3 ends on some other residue instead of the conserved phenylalanine or tryptophan, so this is likely a read error. This sequence joins TRBV19 and TRBJ1-1; 7 bases are shared with TRBD1. The germline CDR1 and CDR2 sequences are LNHDA and SQIVND (reference sequence). J gave up 0 bases and V 1 base, and 5 bases lay outside the gene matches. This CDR3 spans 16 amino acids. The CDR3 is CASSIGKGQMNTEAFL. As DNA, the CDR3 is TGTGCCAGTAGTATAGGTAAGGGACAGATGAACACTGAAGCTTTCCTT.